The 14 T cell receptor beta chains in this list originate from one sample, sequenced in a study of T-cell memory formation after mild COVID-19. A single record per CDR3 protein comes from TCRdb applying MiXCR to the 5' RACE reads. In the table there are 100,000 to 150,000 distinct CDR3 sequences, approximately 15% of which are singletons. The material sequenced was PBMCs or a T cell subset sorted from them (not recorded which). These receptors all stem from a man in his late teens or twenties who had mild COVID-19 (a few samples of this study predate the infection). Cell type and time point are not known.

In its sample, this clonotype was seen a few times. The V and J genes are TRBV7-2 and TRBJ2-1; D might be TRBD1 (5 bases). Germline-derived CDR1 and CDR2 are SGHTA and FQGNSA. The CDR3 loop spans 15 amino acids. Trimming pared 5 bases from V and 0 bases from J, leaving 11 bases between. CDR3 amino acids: CASSARQRSYNEQFF. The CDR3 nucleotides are TGTGCCAGCAGCGCGCGACAGCGCTCCTACAATGAGCAGTTCTTC.

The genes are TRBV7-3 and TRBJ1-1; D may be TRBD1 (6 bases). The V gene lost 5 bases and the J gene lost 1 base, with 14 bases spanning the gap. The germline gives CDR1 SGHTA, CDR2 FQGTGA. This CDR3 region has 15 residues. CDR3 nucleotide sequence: TGTGCCAGCAGCCCCTCGGGACACCAGAACACTGAAGCTTTCTTT. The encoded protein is CASSPSGHQNTEAFF.

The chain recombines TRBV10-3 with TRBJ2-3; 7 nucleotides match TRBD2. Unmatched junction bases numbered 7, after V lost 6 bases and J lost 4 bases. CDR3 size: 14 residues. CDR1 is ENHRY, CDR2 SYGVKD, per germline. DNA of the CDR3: TGTGCCATCAGCCCAGGCGGGGGATCAGATACGCAGTATTTT. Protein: CAISPGGGSDTQYF.

The CDR3 spells CASSFAGRAGIFSGANVLTF. The CDR3 DNA reads TGTGCCAGCAGTTTCGCCGGCCGAGCGGGGATCTTTTCGGGGGCCAACGTCCTGACTTTC. The V gene is TRBV12-3 or TRBV12-4, the J gene TRBJ2-6; TRBD2 aligns across 7 bases. This CDR3 has 20 amino acids. V gave up 3 bases and J gave up 4 bases; unmatched junction bases: 18.

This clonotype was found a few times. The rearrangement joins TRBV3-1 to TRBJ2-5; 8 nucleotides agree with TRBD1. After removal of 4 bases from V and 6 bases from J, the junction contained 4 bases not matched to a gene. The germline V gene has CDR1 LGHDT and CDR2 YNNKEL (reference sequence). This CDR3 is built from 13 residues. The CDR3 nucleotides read TGTGCCAGCAGCCGAGGACAGGGACAGACCCAGTACTTC. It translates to CASSRGQGQTQYF.

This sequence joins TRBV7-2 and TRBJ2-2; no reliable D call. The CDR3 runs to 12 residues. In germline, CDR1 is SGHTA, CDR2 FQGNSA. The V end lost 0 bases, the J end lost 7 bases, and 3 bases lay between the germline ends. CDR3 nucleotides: TGTGCCAGCAGCTTAGCTGTCGGGGAGCTGTTTTTT. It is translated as CASSLAVGELFF.

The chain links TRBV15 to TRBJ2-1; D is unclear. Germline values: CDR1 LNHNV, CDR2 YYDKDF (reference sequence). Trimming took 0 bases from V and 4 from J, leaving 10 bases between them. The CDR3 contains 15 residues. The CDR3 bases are TGTGCCACCAGCAGAGATCGAGGCGAGTACAATGAGCAGTTCTTC. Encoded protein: CATSRDRGEYNEQFF.

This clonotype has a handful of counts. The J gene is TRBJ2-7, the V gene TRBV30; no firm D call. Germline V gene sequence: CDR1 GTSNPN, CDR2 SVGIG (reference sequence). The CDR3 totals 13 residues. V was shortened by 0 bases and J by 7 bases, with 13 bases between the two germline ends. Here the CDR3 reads CAWSVRTLNEQYF. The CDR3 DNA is TGTGCCTGGAGTGTACGCACGTTAAATGAGCAGTACTTC.

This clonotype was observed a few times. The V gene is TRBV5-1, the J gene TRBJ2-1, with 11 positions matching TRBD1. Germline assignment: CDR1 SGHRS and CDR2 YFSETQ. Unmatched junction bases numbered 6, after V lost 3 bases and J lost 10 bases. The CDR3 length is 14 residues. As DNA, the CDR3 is TGCGCCAGCAGCTCCGGGACAGGGGGACGGGAGCAGTTCTTC. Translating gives CASSSGTGGREQFF.

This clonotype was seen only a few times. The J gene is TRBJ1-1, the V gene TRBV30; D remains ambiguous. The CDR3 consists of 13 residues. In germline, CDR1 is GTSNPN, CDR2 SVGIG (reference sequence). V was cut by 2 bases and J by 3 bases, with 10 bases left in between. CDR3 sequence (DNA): TGTGCCTGGAGTCGGGAGATGGACACTGAAGCTTTCTTT. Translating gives CAWSREMDTEAFF.

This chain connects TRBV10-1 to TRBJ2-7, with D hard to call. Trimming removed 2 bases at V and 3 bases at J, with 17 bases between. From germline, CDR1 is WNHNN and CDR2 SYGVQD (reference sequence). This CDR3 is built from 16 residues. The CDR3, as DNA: TGCGCCAGCAGTGAGGTGTCGGCGGCATACCTCTACGAGCAGTACTTC. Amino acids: CASSEVSAAYLYEQYF.

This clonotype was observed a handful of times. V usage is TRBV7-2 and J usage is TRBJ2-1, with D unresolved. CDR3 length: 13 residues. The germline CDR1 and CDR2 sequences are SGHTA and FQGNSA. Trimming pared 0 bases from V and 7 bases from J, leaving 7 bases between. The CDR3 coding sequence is TGTGCCAGCAGCTTAGCCCTTAGAAATGAGCAGTTCTTC. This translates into CASSLALRNEQFF.

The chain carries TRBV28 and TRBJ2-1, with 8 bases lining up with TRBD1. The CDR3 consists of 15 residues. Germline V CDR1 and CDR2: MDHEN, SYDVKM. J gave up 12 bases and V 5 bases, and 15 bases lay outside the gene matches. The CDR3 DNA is TGTGCCAGCAGTCTAGGACAGGGCTCAGGGTTTGGGCAGTTCTTC. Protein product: CASSLGQGSGFGQFF.

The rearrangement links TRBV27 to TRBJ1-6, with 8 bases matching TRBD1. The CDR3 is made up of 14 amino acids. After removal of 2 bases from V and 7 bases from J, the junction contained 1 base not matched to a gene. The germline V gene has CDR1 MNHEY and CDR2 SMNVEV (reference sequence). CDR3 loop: CASSLGTGNSPLHF. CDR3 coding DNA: TGTGCCAGCAGTTTAGGGACAGGAAATTCACCCCTCCACTTT.